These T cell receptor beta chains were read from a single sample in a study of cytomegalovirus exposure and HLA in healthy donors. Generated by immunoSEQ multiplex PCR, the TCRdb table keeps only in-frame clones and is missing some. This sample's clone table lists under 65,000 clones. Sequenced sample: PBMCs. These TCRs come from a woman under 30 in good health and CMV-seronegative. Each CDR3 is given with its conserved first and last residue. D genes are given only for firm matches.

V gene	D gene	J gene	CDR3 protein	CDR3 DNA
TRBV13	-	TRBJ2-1	CASSRLPPDEQFF	TGTGCCAGCAGCCGCTTGCCTCCGGATGAGCAGTTCTTC
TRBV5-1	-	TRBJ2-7	CASSLSRDTFGEQYF	TGCGCCAGCAGCTTGAGCCGGGACACCTTTGGAGAGCAGTACTTC
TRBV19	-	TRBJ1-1	CASSKMAGDTEAFF	TGTGCCAGTAGTAAAATGGCAGGGGACACTGAAGCTTTCTTT
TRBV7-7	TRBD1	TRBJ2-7	CASSRGQGYYEQYF	TGTGCTAGCAGCCGCGGACAGGGGTACTACGAGCAGTACTTC
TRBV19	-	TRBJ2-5	CASSIRNRWGWETQYF	TGTGCCAGTAGTATCCGAAACAGGTGGGGTTGGGAGACCCAGTACTTC
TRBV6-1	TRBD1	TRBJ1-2	CASSRDRVGYTF	TGTGCCAGCAGCAGGGACAGGGTGGGCTACACCTTC
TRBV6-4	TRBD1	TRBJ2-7	CATPGYRGNSLTYEQYF	TGTGCCACCCCTGGGTACAGGGGAAATTCCCTAACCTACGAGCAGTACTTC
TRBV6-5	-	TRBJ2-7	CASSYSGGGSYEQYF	TGTGCCAGCAGTTACTCGGGAGGGGGCTCCTACGAGCAGTACTTC
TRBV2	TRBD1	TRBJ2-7	CASSTGTGGGTYEQYF	TGTGCCAGCAGTACCGGGACAGGGGGGGGGACCTACGAGCAGTACTTC
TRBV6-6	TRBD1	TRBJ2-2	CASSYLTGSGTGELFF	TGTGCCAGCAGTTACTTGACAGGGAGTGGGACCGGGGAGCTGTTTTTT
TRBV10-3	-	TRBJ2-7	CAIGRTAGSYEQYF	TGTGCCATCGGAAGGACAGCCGGCTCCTACGAGCAGTACTTC
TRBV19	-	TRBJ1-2	CASSISRPGSYYGYTF	TGTGCCAGTAGTATTTCGCGTCCGGGATCCTACTATGGCTACACCTTC
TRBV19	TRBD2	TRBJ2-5	CASISGTSESGTQYF	TGTGCCAGTATCAGCGGGACTAGCGAGAGCGGGACCCAGTACTTC
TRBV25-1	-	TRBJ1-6	CASSPTLRRRGNSPLHF	TGTGCCAGCAGTCCAACCCTCCGCCGACGAGGCAATTCACCCCTCCACTTT
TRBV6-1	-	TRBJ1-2	CASIRGGYYYGYTF	TGTGCCAGCATCCGCGGGGGTTACTACTATGGCTACACCTTC
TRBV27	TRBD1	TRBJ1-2	CASSPSTGNYGYTF	TGTGCCAGCAGTCCCTCGACAGGGAACTATGGCTACACCTTC
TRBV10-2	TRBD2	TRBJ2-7	CATGGLYEQYF	TGCGCGACGGGGGGGCTCTACGAGCAGTACTTC
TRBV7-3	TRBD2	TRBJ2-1	CASSPSRTSPFSEQFF	TGTGCCAGCAGTCCGAGCCGGACTAGCCCTTTCAGTGAGCAGTTCTTC
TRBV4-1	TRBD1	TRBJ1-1	CASSLTGGKTMNTEAFF	TGCGCCAGCAGCCTAACAGGGGGCAAGACGATGAACACTGAAGCTTTCTTT
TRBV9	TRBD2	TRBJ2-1	CASSVALAGGRNEQFF	TGTGCCAGCAGCGTAGCTTTAGCGGGAGGTCGAAATGAGCAGTTCTTC
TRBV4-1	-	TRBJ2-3	CASSQVADTQYF	TGCGCCAGCAGCCAAGTCGCAGATACGCAGTATTTT
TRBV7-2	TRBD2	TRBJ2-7	CASRWEGSYEQYF	TGTGCCAGTAGGTGGGAGGGCTCCTACGAGCAGTACTTC
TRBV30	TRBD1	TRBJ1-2	CAWSWTGGDGYTF	TGTGCCTGGAGTTGGACAGGGGGCGACGGCTACACCTTC
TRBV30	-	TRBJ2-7	CAWSVMLQGYEQYF	TGTGCCTGGAGTGTAATGTTACAGGGATACGAGCAGTACTTC
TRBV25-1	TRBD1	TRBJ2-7	CASSEVGQGNYEQYF	TGTGCCAGCAGTGAGGTCGGACAGGGGAACTACGAGCAGTACTTC
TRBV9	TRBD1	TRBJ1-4	CASSVRTGSEKLFF	TGTGCCAGCAGCGTCAGGACAGGGTCTGAAAAACTGTTTTTT
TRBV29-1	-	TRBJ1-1	CSVTGRGNTEAFF	TGCAGCGTTACAGGGAGGGGGAACACTGAAGCTTTCTTT
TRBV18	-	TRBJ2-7	CASSALRGTDEQYF	TGTGCCAGCTCAGCACTCAGGGGAACGGACGAGCAGTACTTC
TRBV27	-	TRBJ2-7	CASSLSALDEQYF	TGTGCCAGCAGTTTATCGGCCCTGGACGAGCAGTACTTC
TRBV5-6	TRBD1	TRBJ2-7	CASSLVVLDRAFSYEQYF	TGTGCCAGCAGCTTGGTCGTGCTTGACAGGGCCTTCTCCTACGAGCAGTACTTC
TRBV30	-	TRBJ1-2	CAWTAAGYGYTF	TGTGCCTGGACGGCGGCAGGGTATGGCTACACCTTC
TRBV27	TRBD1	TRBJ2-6	CATKSPYTGDSGANVLTF	TGTGCCACCAAGTCCCCCTATACAGGGGACTCTGGGGCCAACGTCCTGACTTTC
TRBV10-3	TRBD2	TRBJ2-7	CAISETGGWYEQYF	TGTGCCATCAGTGAGACGGGGGGTTGGTACGAGCAGTACTTC
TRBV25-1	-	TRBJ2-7	CASSPVERDNSHEQYF	TGTGCCAGCAGCCCCGTGGAACGGGACAATTCCCACGAGCAGTACTTC
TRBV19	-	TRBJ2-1	CASSIRSKNSYSDNEQFF	TGTGCCAGTAGTATAAGATCCAAAAACTCATACTCCGACAATGAGCAGTTCTTC
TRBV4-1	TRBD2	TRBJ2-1	CASSQGTSPAYNEQFF	TGCGCCAGCAGCCAGGGGACTAGCCCGGCCTACAATGAGCAGTTCTTC
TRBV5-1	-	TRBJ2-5	CASSLGGQGSETQYF	TGCGCCAGCAGCTTGGGAGGTCAGGGGTCCGAGACCCAGTACTTC
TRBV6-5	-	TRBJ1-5	CASSYSGQTNQPQHF	TGTGCCAGCAGTTACTCAGGACAGACTAATCAGCCCCAGCATTTT
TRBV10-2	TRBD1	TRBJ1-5	CASSEGQGLPQHF	TGCGCCAGCAGTGAGGGACAGGGTTTGCCCCAGCATTTT
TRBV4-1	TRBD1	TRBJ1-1	CASSRGQGEWNTEAFF	TGCGCCAGCAGCCGCGGACAGGGAGAGTGGAACACTGAAGCTTTCTTT
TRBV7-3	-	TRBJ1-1	CASSPVGGDTEAFF	TGTGCCAGCAGCCCGGTCGGGGGGGACACTGAAGCTTTCTTT
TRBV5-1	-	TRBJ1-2	CASSLGSTYYGYTF	TGCGCCAGCAGCTTGGGGTCGACATACTATGGCTACACCTTC
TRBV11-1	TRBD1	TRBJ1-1	CASSRQGATEAFF	TGTGCCAGCAGCCGACAGGGGGCCACTGAAGCTTTCTTT
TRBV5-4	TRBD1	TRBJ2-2	CASSSKQGTGANTGELFF	TGTGCCAGCAGCTCCAAACAAGGGACAGGTGCGAACACCGGGGAGCTGTTTTTT
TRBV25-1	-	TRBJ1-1	CASSFRRDTEAFF	TGTGCCAGCAGTTTTAGGAGGGACACTGAAGCTTTCTTT
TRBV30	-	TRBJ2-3	CAWSGRRRGGGITDTQYF	TGTGCCTGGAGTGGACGGAGGAGAGGGGGTGGAATCACAGATACGCAGTATTTT
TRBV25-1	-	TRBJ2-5	CASSEDSQETQYF	TGTGCCAGCAGTGAGGACAGCCAAGAGACCCAGTACTTC
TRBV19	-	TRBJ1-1	CASSPGAVNTEAFF	TGTGCCAGTAGTCCTGGAGCGGTGAACACTGAAGCTTTCTTT
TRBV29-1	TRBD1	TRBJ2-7	CSVVCIKAGTGSLYEQYF	TGCAGCGTTGTGTGTATTAAGGCCGGGACAGGCTCGCTCTACGAGCAGTACTTC